This T cell receptor (beta chain) was recovered during a study of T cells in Graves' hyperthyroidism and ophthalmopathy. Study background: Before treatment of any kind, peripheral blood was taken at initial diagnosis.

The CDR3 totals 13 residues. V lost 6 bases and J 9 bases, leaving 15 bases between the germline ends. Amplified TCR beta CDR3 regions derived from RNA transcripts. The HTBI primer set was used in a first-round RT-PCR of the TCR CDR3. In TCRdb, the multiplex PCR reads were re-called with MiXCR into one record per CDR3 protein. The repertoire holds a few hundred thousand distinct CDR3 sequences, more than 12% seen once, with about 14% in the top ten. Each diagnosis drew on symptoms, thyroxine, TRAb, thyroid ultrasound and orbital computed tomography findings. It was around 11 ml of fresh peripheral blood that supplied the PBMCs.

The clonotype was recovered from a woman aged 40 to 50 with Graves' hyperthyroidism that later progressed to Graves' ophthalmopathy. The sample comprised blood. V gene TRBV12-3 or TRBV12-4 combines with J gene TRBJ1-5; D not resolved. This CDR3 reads CASSRQGDRPQHF. DNA for the CDR3: TGTGCCAGCAGCCGACAAGGAGATAGGCCCCAGCATTTT.